The sample holds a few counts of the clone carrying this TCR beta chain. What it recognizes is unknown. The source of the sample is a study of beta chain features in type 1 diabetes. Overall study context: Cell yields, age and gender were similar between patients and healthy donors. General observations from the study: Moderately but significantly shorter TCRB CDR3s were found in Type 1 diabetes patients in all four CD4+ subsets.

Reverse transcription of all isolated RNA meant that expressed TCRB transcripts were sequenced. Some clones are missing from TCRdb's copy, which holds only in-frame ones; the method was immunoSEQ multiplex PCR. The table includes 200,000 to 300,000 clones, roughly 20% detected once. This CDR3 contains 11 residues. Germline V lookup: CDR1 GTSNPN, CDR2 SVGIG (reference sequence). V was pared by 2 bases and J by 7 bases, with 8 bases between. The gene calls are TRBV30 and TRBJ1-1, with a tentative D call TRBD1 (6 bases). The sequencing input was naive CD4+ T cells from blood. This receptor was obtained from a woman in her thirties or forties with type 1 diabetes. The CDR3 region has the DNA TGTGCCTGGAGTAAGGGGGATGAAGCTTTCTTT. Protein product: CAWSKGDEAFF.